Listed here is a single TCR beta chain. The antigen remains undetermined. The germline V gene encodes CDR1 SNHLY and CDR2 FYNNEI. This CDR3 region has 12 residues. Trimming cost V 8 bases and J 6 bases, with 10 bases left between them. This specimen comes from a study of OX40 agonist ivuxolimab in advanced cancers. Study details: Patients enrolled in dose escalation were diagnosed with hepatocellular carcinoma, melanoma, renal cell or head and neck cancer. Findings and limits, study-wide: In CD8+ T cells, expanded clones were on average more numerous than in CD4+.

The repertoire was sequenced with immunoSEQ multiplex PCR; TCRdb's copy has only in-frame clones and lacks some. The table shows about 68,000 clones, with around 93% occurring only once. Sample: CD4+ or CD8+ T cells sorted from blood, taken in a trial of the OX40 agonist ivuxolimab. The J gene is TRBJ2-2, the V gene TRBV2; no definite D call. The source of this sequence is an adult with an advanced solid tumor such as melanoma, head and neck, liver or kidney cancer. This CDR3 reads CASAYHSGELFF. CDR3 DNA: TGTGCCAGCGCATACCATTCCGGGGAGCTGTTTTTT.